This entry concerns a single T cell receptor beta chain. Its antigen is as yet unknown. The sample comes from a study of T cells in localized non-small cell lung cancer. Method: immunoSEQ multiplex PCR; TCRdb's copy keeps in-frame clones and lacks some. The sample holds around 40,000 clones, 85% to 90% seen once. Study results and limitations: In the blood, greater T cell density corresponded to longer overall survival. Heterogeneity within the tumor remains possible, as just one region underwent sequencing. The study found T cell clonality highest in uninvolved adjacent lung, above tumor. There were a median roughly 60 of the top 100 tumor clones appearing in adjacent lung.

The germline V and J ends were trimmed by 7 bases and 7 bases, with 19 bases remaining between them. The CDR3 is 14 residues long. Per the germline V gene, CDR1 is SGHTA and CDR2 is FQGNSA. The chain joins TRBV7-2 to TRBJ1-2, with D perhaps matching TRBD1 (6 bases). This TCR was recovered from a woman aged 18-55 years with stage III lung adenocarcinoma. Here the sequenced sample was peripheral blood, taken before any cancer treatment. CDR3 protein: CASIVGGAAVGYTF. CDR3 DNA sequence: TGTGCCAGCATCGTGGGGGGCGCGGCGGTTGGCTACACCTTC. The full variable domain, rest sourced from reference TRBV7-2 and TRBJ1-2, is GAGVSQSPSNKVTEKGKDVELRCDPISGHTALYWYRQSLGQGLEFLIYFQGNSAPDKSGLPSDRFSAERTGGSVSTLTIQRTQQEDSAVYLCASIVGGAAVGYTFGSGTRLTVV.